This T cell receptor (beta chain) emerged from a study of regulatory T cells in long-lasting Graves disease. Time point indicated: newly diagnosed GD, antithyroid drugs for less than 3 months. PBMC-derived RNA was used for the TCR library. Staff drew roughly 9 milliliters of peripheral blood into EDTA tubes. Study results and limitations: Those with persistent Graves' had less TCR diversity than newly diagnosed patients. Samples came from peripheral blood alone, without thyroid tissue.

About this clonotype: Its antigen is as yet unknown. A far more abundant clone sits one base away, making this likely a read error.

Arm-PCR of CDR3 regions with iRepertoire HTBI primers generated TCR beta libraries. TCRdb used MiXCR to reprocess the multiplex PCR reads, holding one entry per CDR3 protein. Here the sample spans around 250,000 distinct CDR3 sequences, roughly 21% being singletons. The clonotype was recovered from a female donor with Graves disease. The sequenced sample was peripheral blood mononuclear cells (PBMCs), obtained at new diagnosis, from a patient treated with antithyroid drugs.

DNA of the CDR3: TGTGCCGTAATTGACAGGGCTGGCACTGAAGCTTTCTTT. Translated, it gives CAVIDRAGTEAFF. This chain connects TRBV2 to TRBJ1-1; TRBD1 matches at 7 bases. Germline V CDR1 and CDR2: SNHLY, FYNNEI. The CDR3 is 13 residues long. The ends lost 11 bases at V and 4 bases at J; junction bases unmatched: 10.